These 27 T cell receptor beta chains were sequenced from one sample in a study of blood T cell repertoires in COVID-19. Libraries were prepared by immunoSEQ multiplex PCR; TCRdb keeps only in-frame clonotypes and omits some of them. The sample consists of 150,000 or so clones, around 89% of them appearing once. The specimen sequenced was PBMCs or T cells enriched from blood (not recorded which). The receptors come from a woman aged 45-59 years who had recovered from COVID-19.

J is TRBJ1-1 and V is TRBV19, with D possibly matching TRBD1 (5 bases). This CDR3 contains 12 residues. V was pared by 1 base and J by 10 bases, with 10 bases between. Per germline, CDR1 LNHDA and CDR2 SQIVND (reference sequence). The CDR3 DNA sequence: TGTGCCAGTAGTATAGGCGGGGCCGGAGCTTTCTTT. This codes for CASSIGGAGAFF.

This sequence joins TRBV19 and TRBJ2-7, with TRBD1 as a possible D gene (5 bases). Per germline, CDR1 LNHDA and CDR2 SQIVND (reference sequence). V lost 3 bases, J lost 2 bases, and 11 bases lay in between. This CDR3 is built from 14 residues. CDR3 nucleotides: TGTGCCAGTAGTATGACCGGCAGGGCCTACGAGCAGTACTTC. Protein: CASSMTGRAYEQYF.

This CDR3 is CASSPSGGYNQPQHF. CDR3 nucleotide sequence: TGTGCCAGCTCACCATCGGGAGGGTACAATCAGCCCCAGCATTTT. The rearrangement links TRBV18 to TRBJ1-5; D remains unclear. The V end lost 2 bases, the J end lost 3 bases, and 11 bases lay between the germline ends. This CDR3 contains 15 residues. Per germline, CDR1 KGHSH and CDR2 LQKENI.

The rearrangement links TRBV7-6 to TRBJ2-7; 7 nucleotides match TRBD2. Germline CDR1 is SGHVS and CDR2 is FNYEAQ. The CDR3 extends over 15 amino acids. Trimming cost V 2 bases and J 7 bases; bases outside gene matches: 11. CDR3 bases: TGTGCCAGCAGCTTAAAGGGCGCGGGGGTGGGGGAGCAGTACTTC. Protein sequence: CASSLKGAGVGEQYF. The variable domain in full, completed from reference TRBV7-6 and TRBJ2-7, reads GAGVSQSPRYKVTKRGQDVALRCDPISGHVSLYWYRQALGQGPEFLTYFNYEAQQDKSGLPNDRFSAERPEGSISTLTIQRTEQRDSAMYRCASSLKGAGVGEQYFGPGTRLTVT.

This chain uses TRBV3-1 (or the pseudogene TRBV3-2) with TRBJ1-3, with TRBD1 matching 7 bases. The CDR3 has 15 amino acids. CDR1 and CDR2 from the germline V gene are LGHDT and YNNKEL (reference sequence). Losses at the gene ends were 5 bases for V and 2 bases for J; bases not matched to a gene: 6. CDR3 sequence (DNA): TGTGCCAGCAGCGCGTCGACAGGGACTGGAAACACCATATATTTT. Residues: CASSASTGTGNTIYF.

The chain has TRBV6-2 or TRBV6-3 and TRBJ2-3; the D is unclear. Trimming removed 6 bases at V and 3 bases at J, with 7 bases between. This CDR3 is 12 amino acids long. The germline V gene has CDR1 MNHEY and CDR2 SVGEGT. CDR3 DNA: TGTGCCAGCAGCCCCGGGACAGATACGCAGTATTTT. It is translated as CASSPGTDTQYF.

This chain connects TRBV6-6 to TRBJ1-1; the match to TRBD1 covers 7 bases. Germline loops: CDR1 MNHNY, CDR2 SVGAGI (reference sequence). Trimming cost V 6 bases and J 0 bases; bases outside gene matches: 1. CDR3 length: 13 residues. The CDR3 bases are TGTGCCAGCAGCGACAGGGTGAACACTGAAGCTTTCTTT. Its translation: CASSDRVNTEAFF.

About this clone: Sequence at one end of the junction differs from germline and may be a read error. The rearrangement joins TRBV7-7 to TRBJ2-2; D not resolved. The germline gives CDR1 SSHAT, CDR2 FNYEAQ (reference sequence). CDR3 size: 15 residues. The CDR3 DNA sequence: TGTGCTAGCAGCCCGCGGCCCGGGAACACCGGGGAGCTGTTTTTT. Translating gives CASSPRPGNTGELFF.

This chain connects TRBV5-6 to TRBJ2-3, with a possible D match to TRBD1 (5 bases). The CDR3 is made up of 16 amino acids. V was clipped by 1 base and J by 0 bases, with 12 bases between them. Germline V gene data show CDR1 as SGHDT and CDR2 as YYEEEE. CDR3 region: CASSLWGRSSTDTQYF. The CDR3 coding sequence is TGTGCCAGCAGCTTGTGGGGCAGATCTAGCACAGATACGCAGTATTTT.

The J gene is TRBJ1-5, the V gene TRBV5-5, with D perhaps TRBD1 (5 bases). With 1 base removed from V and 7 bases from J, the gap between germline ends came to 12 bases. CDR3 size: 14 residues. The germline CDR1 and CDR2 sequences are SGHKS and YYEKEE (reference sequence). The CDR3 DNA is TGTGCCAGCAGCTTGCTGGGAAGGGGACAGCCCCAGCATTTT. Its translation is CASSLLGRGQPQHF.

The chain carries TRBV4-2 and TRBJ1-2; the match to TRBD1 covers 12 bases. With V trimmed by 0 bases and J by 8 bases, 10 bases remained unmatched. Germline V lookup: CDR1 LGHNA, CDR2 YNFKEQ. This CDR3 contains 17 residues. CDR3 nucleotides: TGTGCCAGCAGCCAAGAAACCGGGACAGGGGGCGCGAAAGGCTACACCTTC. Translating it yields CASSQETGTGGAKGYTF.

The chain uses TRBV27 and TRBJ2-2; 8 bases align to TRBD2. The germline V gene encodes CDR1 MNHEY and CDR2 SMNVEV (reference sequence). The CDR3 is made up of 16 amino acids. J lost 0 bases, V lost 3 bases, and 3 bases had no gene match. The CDR3 region is CASSFRRGANTGELFF. CDR3 nucleotides: TGTGCCAGCAGTTTTAGGCGGGGGGCGAACACCGGGGAGCTGTTTTTT.

V usage is TRBV6-5 and J usage is TRBJ2-7; 9 positions agree with TRBD2. V trimming: 6 bases; J trimming: 6 bases; junction bases outside the gene matches: 12. Germline V gene sequence: CDR1 MNHEY, CDR2 SVGAGI. The CDR3 length is 15 residues. Here the CDR3 DNA reads TGTGCCAGCAGCGAGACTAGCGGAATTGGTGCCGAGCAGTACTTC. This gives the protein CASSETSGIGAEQYF.

The CDR3 sequence: CASSLGGTGITEAFF. The DNA for the CDR3 is TGTGCCAGCAGCTTGGGTGGGACAGGGATCACTGAAGCTTTCTTT. V gene TRBV5-4 combines with J gene TRBJ1-1; 9 bases match TRBD1. V was pared by 0 bases and J by 4 bases, with 4 bases of the junction left unmatched. CDR3 length: 15 residues. Germline V gives CDR1 SGHNT, CDR2 YYREEE (reference sequence).

This CDR3 reads CASSYAEGTQINYGYTF. The CDR3 region has the DNA TGTGCCAGCAGTTACGCTGAAGGGACACAAATTAACTATGGCTACACCTTC. V and J are TRBV6-2 or TRBV6-3 and TRBJ1-2; the D gene is possibly TRBD1 (6 bases). Germline V gene lookup returns CDR1 MNHEY and CDR2 SVGEGT. The V end lost 2 bases, the J end lost 1 base, and 17 bases lay between the germline ends. The CDR3 runs 17 residues.

The chain recombines TRBV14 with TRBJ2-1; perhaps TRBD2 as D (6 bases). This CDR3 has 14 amino acids. Germline assignment: CDR1 SGHDN and CDR2 FVKESK. Deletions cut 5 bases from V and 5 bases from J, with 13 bases between. The CDR3 DNA is TGTGCCAGCAGCATCCGACTAGGGCACAATGAGCAGTTCTTC. This encodes CASSIRLGHNEQFF.

The chain carries TRBV5-4 and TRBJ2-1; 8 positions agree with TRBD2. The CDR3 runs 16 residues. Germline V gives CDR1 SGHNT, CDR2 YYREEE (reference sequence). V was clipped by 4 bases and J by 4 bases; unmatched bases: 10. This CDR3 is CASSQTGGATYNEQFF. The CDR3 region has the DNA TGTGCCAGCAGCCAAACCGGGGGGGCTACATACAATGAGCAGTTCTTC. Based on the CDR3 plus reference TRBV5-4 and TRBJ2-1, the full variable domain is ETGVTQSPTHLIKTRGQQVTLRCSSQSGHNTVSWYQQALGQGPQFIFQYYREEENGRGNFPPRFSGLQFPNYSSELNVNALELDDSALYLCASSQTGGATYNEQFFGPGTRLTVL.

The rearrangement uses TRBV7-3 and TRBJ1-1, with no clear D. Germline V gene data show CDR1 as SGHTA and CDR2 as FQGTGA. The ends were cut back, 5 bases at V and 1 base at J, with 8 bases in the middle. The CDR3 loop spans 13 amino acids. The CDR3 protein is CASSAVRNTEAFF. CDR3 DNA: TGTGCCAGCAGCGCGGTCAGGAACACTGAAGCTTTCTTT.

J is TRBJ1-2 and V is TRBV6-5; weak D call: TRBD1 (6 bases). The CDR3 loop spans 12 amino acids. Trimming stripped 7 bases from V and 8 bases from J, with 14 bases between. The germline V gene encodes CDR1 MNHEY and CDR2 SVGAGI. In nucleotides, the CDR3 is TGTGCCAGCACGGGACACAAGCTGGGCTACACCTTC. It specifies CASTGHKLGYTF.

The V call is TRBV3-1 (or the pseudogene TRBV3-2), the J call TRBJ1-4, with TRBD1 matching over 7 bases. V dropped 3 bases and J dropped 7; count of bases not matched to a gene: 8. In germline, CDR1 is LGHDT, CDR2 YNNKEL (reference sequence). This CDR3 contains 15 residues. Written as DNA, the CDR3 is TGTGCCAGCAGCCAGAGGACAGGTCGGGGTGAAAAACTGTTTTTT. Translation gives CASSQRTGRGEKLFF.

The V gene is TRBV27, the J gene TRBJ2-7; weak D call: TRBD1 (6 bases). This CDR3 spans 14 amino acids. Looked up from germline, CDR1 is MNHEY and CDR2 is SMNVEV (reference sequence). V lost 6 bases and J lost 0, with 12 bases in between. The CDR3 loop reads CASSPGQNSYEQYF. CDR3 DNA: TGTGCCAGCAGCCCAGGACAGAACTCCTACGAGCAGTACTTC.

J is TRBJ1-2 and V is TRBV7-9; D is unclear. This CDR3 is built from 13 residues. CDR1 SEHNR and CDR2 FQNEAQ come from the germline V gene (reference sequence). Trimming took off 1 base at V and 8 bases at J, with 11 bases between the two ends. Here the CDR3 reads CASSLESGNGYTF. The CDR3, as DNA: TGTGCCAGCAGCTTAGAGTCCGGGAACGGCTACACCTTC.

The gene calls are TRBV9 and TRBJ2-3, with unresolved D. In germline, CDR1 is SGDLS, CDR2 YYNGEE. Trimming stripped 3 bases from V and 4 bases from J, with 21 bases between. This CDR3 region has 17 residues. CDR3 loop: CASSAELSRSSPDTQYF. CDR3 nucleotides: TGTGCCAGCAGCGCCGAGCTGAGTCGTTCCTCCCCAGATACGCAGTATTTT.

The chain combines TRBV6-1 with TRBJ1-2; TRBD1 might be the D (6 bases). In germline, CDR1 is MNHNS, CDR2 SASEGT. The CDR3 covers 15 residues. V lost 3 bases, J lost 1 base, and 12 bases lay in between. The chain's CDR3 is CASSDHRDLNYGYTF. The CDR3 DNA reads TGTGCCAGCAGTGATCACAGGGACCTTAACTATGGCTACACCTTC.

V usage is TRBV29-1 and J usage is TRBJ1-4; 12 nucleotides line up with TRBD1. Trimming removed 8 bases from V and 8 bases from J; junction bases left unmatched: 6. CDR1 is SQVTM and CDR2 is ANQGSEA in the germline V gene. The CDR3 is 13 amino acids. CDR3 nucleotides: TGCAGCATAGGGACAGGGGGCTACGAAAAACTGTTTTTT. Translating gives CSIGTGGYEKLFF.

The DNA for the CDR3 is TGTGCCACCAGCAGAGAACTGGGCCCAGGGCCCAAATATGGCTACACCTTC. Its protein is CATSRELGPGPKYGYTF. The chain employs TRBV15 and TRBJ1-2, with D possibly being TRBD1 (5 bases). V dropped 0 bases and J dropped 5 bases, with 19 bases sitting between them. The germline V gene encodes CDR1 LNHNV and CDR2 YYDKDF (reference sequence). CDR3 length: 17 amino acids.

V is TRBV11-2 and J is TRBJ1-5; TRBD1 aligns across 7 bases. Germline CDR1 and CDR2: SGHAT and FQNNGV. CDR3 length: 14 amino acids. V shed 1 base, J shed 9 bases, and the junction held 6 bases outside the gene matches. CDR3 sequence: CASSLGQGKWPQHF. The CDR3 nucleotides read TGTGCCAGCAGCTTAGGACAGGGTAAGTGGCCCCAGCATTTT.